The next 5 T cell receptor beta chains were all read from a single sample in a study of T cell clones after liver transplantation. Some clones are missing from TCRdb's copy, which holds only in-frame ones; the method was immunoSEQ multiplex PCR. The sample yields roughly 50,000 clones, less than 85% seen once. The source was CD4+ T cells from blood, collected before liver transplant. These receptors were collected from a human donor who received a liver transplant.

This chain joins TRBV11-3 and TRBJ2-2; D is undetermined. Between the trimmed V and J ends, which lost 3 bases and 4 bases, there was a span of 6 bases. The CDR3 has 13 amino acids. Per germline, CDR1 SGHNT and CDR2 YENEEA. The CDR3 is CASSFSSTGELFF. The CDR3 DNA reads TGTGCCAGCAGCTTCAGCAGCACCGGGGAGCTGTTTTTT.

The chain carries TRBV4-3 and TRBJ2-3; D may be TRBD2 (6 bases). This CDR3 spans 16 amino acids. The germline CDR1 and CDR2 sequences are LGHNA and YSLEER. Between the trimmed V and J ends, which lost 4 bases and 1 base, there was a span of 15 bases. CDR3 DNA sequence: TGCGCCAGCAGCCGCAAACTAGCTCCGGGCACAGATACGCAGTATTTT. Protein sequence: CASSRKLAPGTDTQYF.

This chain connects TRBV4-1 to TRBJ1-3; unclear D gene. V was clipped by 1 base and J by 2 bases, with 15 bases between them. There are 17 residues in the CDR3. In germline, CDR1 is MGHRA, CDR2 YSYEKL. CDR3 sequence (DNA): TGCGCCAGCAGCCAAGGTCCCCAAGGCGGCGCTGGAAACACCATATATTTT. It is translated as CASSQGPQGGAGNTIYF.

The CDR3 sequence is CASTSGDGELFF. In DNA form, the CDR3 reads TGTGCCAGCACTTCAGGTGACGGGGAGCTGTTTTTT. The chain employs TRBV25-1 and TRBJ2-2; D gene unclear. Germline V gene data show CDR1 as MGHDK and CDR2 as SYGVNS. CDR3 length: 12 amino acids. V was shortened by 7 bases and J by 7 bases, with 10 bases between the two germline ends.

The chain links TRBV9 to TRBJ2-2, with D possibly TRBD2 on 6 matching bases. Trimming took off 3 bases at V and 5 bases at J, with 8 bases between the two ends. Per the germline V gene, CDR1 is SGDLS and CDR2 is YYNGEE. This CDR3 is 13 amino acids long. CDR3 in amino acids: CASSAAGTGELFF. The CDR3 nucleotides are TGTGCCAGCAGCGCCGCGGGGACCGGGGAGCTGTTTTTT.